What follows are 31 T cell receptor beta chains derived from one specimen sequenced in a study of metastatic and nonmetastatic thyroid tumors (dated by TCRdb to the early 2020s). None of the patients had been given any treatment before thyroid surgery. Receptors were amplified or captured by PCR. This sample was sequenced with an Illumina HiSeq 4000. TCRdb itself trimmed the public reads at Q25 with fastp, ran MiXCR and retained productive beta chains. This sample has approximately 24,000 clones in its table, and less than 25% of those were observed once. Roughly a quarter of the sample comes from the top ten. Material for sequencing was blood. These receptor sequences come from a male donor with papillary thyroid cancer or a benign thyroid nodule (not recorded which). Some clones in this sample may be carry-over from other donors' samples.

This clone has ten or more counts. This rearrangement joins TRBV10-2 to TRBJ2-5; TRBD2 aligns across 13 bases. V lost 5 bases and J lost 3; bases outside the gene matches: 3. The CDR3 is made up of 15 amino acids. The germline gives CDR1 WSHSY, CDR2 SAAADI. The DNA for the CDR3 is TGCGCCAGCAGTACCGGACTAGCGGGAGAAGAGACCCAGTACTTC. Protein sequence: CASSTGLAGEETQYF.

By share, this clone ranks as medium-sized. The J gene is TRBJ2-1, the V gene TRBV27; D is possibly TRBD2 (6 bases). CDR1 is MNHEY, CDR2 SMNVEV, per germline (reference sequence). The germline V and J ends were trimmed by 4 bases and 8 bases, with 15 bases remaining between them. The CDR3 totals 14 residues. CDR3 sequence reads: CASSSGELFYEQFF. CDR3 in DNA: TGTGCCAGCAGTTCGGGAGAGCTCTTTTATGAGCAGTTCTTC.

By frequency in the sample, this clone is medium-sized. V usage is TRBV4-1 and J usage is TRBJ2-7; D is undetermined. Germline V gene lookup returns CDR1 MGHRA and CDR2 YSYEKL. The CDR3 extends over 14 amino acids. With 5 bases removed from V and 3 bases from J, the gap between germline ends came to 14 bases. In DNA form, the CDR3 reads TGCGCCAGCAGCGTACAGATTTCCAACTACGAGCAGTACTTC. It codes for CASSVQISNYEQYF.

This clone was detected many times. The V and J genes are TRBV20-1 and TRBJ1-1; 9 positions match TRBD1. This CDR3 contains 13 residues. Germline CDR1 is DFQATT and CDR2 is SNEGSKA (reference sequence). J gave up 3 bases and V 6 bases, and 5 bases lay outside the gene matches. The CDR3 reads CSAAGDRDTEAFF. The CDR3 bases are TGCAGTGCGGCCGGGGACAGGGACACTGAAGCTTTCTTT.

This clone was counted many times. The chain joins TRBV5-5 to TRBJ1-2; D call uncertain. The germline V gene encodes CDR1 SGHKS and CDR2 YYEKEE (reference sequence). The length of the CDR3 is 13 residues. V dropped 4 bases and J dropped 6 bases, with 13 bases sitting between them. The chain's CDR3 is CASSVGPKDGYTF. In DNA form, the CDR3 reads TGTGCCAGCAGCGTCGGGCCTAAGGATGGCTACACCTTC.

In this sample, this clone turned up many times. This chain joins TRBV5-4 and TRBJ2-1; TRBD1 might be the D (5 bases). In germline, CDR1 is SGHNT, CDR2 YYREEE (reference sequence). This CDR3 region has 14 residues. V lost 4 bases and J 5 bases, leaving 13 bases between the germline ends. This CDR3 reads CASSQKTGHNEQFF. The CDR3, as DNA: TGTGCCAGCAGCCAGAAAACAGGACACAATGAGCAGTTCTTC. The full variable domain, in which reference TRBV5-4 and TRBJ2-1 provide the parts outside the CDR3, is ETGVTQSPTHLIKTRGQQVTLRCSSQSGHNTVSWYQQALGQGPQFIFQYYREEENGRGNFPPRFSGLQFPNYSSELNVNALELDDSALYLCASSQKTGHNEQFFGPGTRLTVL.

The chain recombines TRBV20-1 with TRBJ2-1, with D hard to call. From germline, CDR1 is DFQATT and CDR2 SNEGSKA (reference sequence). The CDR3 runs 12 residues. The V gene lost 4 bases and the J gene lost 12 bases, with 16 bases spanning the gap. This chain's CDR3 is CSAKRLVDVQFF. CDR3 nucleotide sequence: TGCAGTGCTAAACGACTTGTGGATGTGCAGTTCTTC.

This clone was seen repeatedly, ten times or more. This sequence joins TRBV12-3 or TRBV12-4 and TRBJ2-7; 9 nucleotides line up with TRBD2. CDR3 length: 14 amino acids. The J segment lost 3 bases and the V segment lost 5 bases, leaving 5 bases of the junction unmatched. DNA of the CDR3: TGTGCCAGCAGTGTTAGCGGGGGAGGCTACGAGCAGTACTTC. Protein product: CASSVSGGGYEQYF.

This clone was seen repeatedly, ten times or more. The V call is TRBV4-2, the J call TRBJ2-2, with a weak D call TRBD2 (6 bases). There are 14 residues in the CDR3. The germline V gene encodes CDR1 LGHNA and CDR2 YNFKEQ. V lost 2 bases to trimming and J lost 7 bases, with 11 bases between them. The CDR3 DNA sequence: TGTGCCAGCAGCCAACGGGGGATGGACGGGGAGCTGTTTTTT. This gives the protein CASSQRGMDGELFF.

This chain joins TRBV7-2 and TRBJ2-7, with TRBD1 matching 12 bases. With V trimmed by 5 bases and J by 6 bases, 8 bases remained unmatched. The CDR3 loop spans 15 amino acids. CDR1 and CDR2 from the germline V gene are SGHTA and FQGNSA. CDR3 sequence: CASSRPGQGASEQYF. CDR3 DNA: TGTGCCAGCAGCCGACCGGGACAGGGGGCATCCGAGCAGTACTTC.

This clone was picked up many times. The rearrangement links TRBV7-8 to TRBJ1-1; D is unresolved. CDR1 SGHVS and CDR2 FQNEAQ come from the germline V gene. V dropped 2 bases and J dropped 1 base, with 8 bases sitting between them. The CDR3 runs 14 residues. CDR3 coding DNA: TGTGCCAGCAGCTTATGGGGTTCGAACACTGAAGCTTTCTTT. Protein: CASSLWGSNTEAFF.

The table lists this clone with many counts. CDR3 nucleotides: TGTGCCAGCCATCAGCCCGGGACAGGAAGACACTATGGCTACACCTTC. It yields the protein CASHQPGTGRHYGYTF. The V and J genes are TRBV6-1 and TRBJ1-2; the match to TRBD1 covers 8 bases. This CDR3 is 16 amino acids long. Germline CDR1 MNHNS, CDR2 SASEGT. V shed 8 bases, J shed 3 bases, and the junction held 14 bases outside the gene matches.

This clone was recorded many times. The chain recombines TRBV19 with TRBJ1-5; possibly TRBD1 for D (5 bases). The CDR3 consists of 15 residues. The V and J ends lost 3 bases and 4 bases respectively, with 13 bases between them. From germline, CDR1 is LNHDA and CDR2 SQIVND (reference sequence). The CDR3 is CASSIYQGANQPQHF. The CDR3 bases are TGTGCCAGTAGTATCTATCAGGGCGCGAATCAGCCCCAGCATTTT.

This clone was seen only a few times. The chain couples TRBV20-1 to TRBJ2-7, with D tentatively TRBD2 (6 bases). The V end was cut by 6 bases, the J end by 0 bases, with 15 bases between. This CDR3 has 14 residues. Germline V gene lookup returns CDR1 DFQATT and CDR2 SNEGSKA (reference sequence). The CDR3 region is CSAPSGTYSYEQYF. CDR3 coding DNA: TGCAGTGCCCCCTCCGGGACTTACTCCTACGAGCAGTACTTC.

The chain combines TRBV25-1 with TRBJ2-7, with D unclear. CDR3 size: 14 residues. V dropped 3 bases and J dropped 0 bases, with 9 bases sitting between them. Germline V CDR1 and CDR2: MGHDK, SYGVNS. The CDR3 coding sequence is TGTGCCAGCAGTGATTCCCGGGCCTCCTACGAGCAGTACTTC. Protein product: CASSDSRASYEQYF.

The chain employs TRBV30 and TRBJ1-1; D is undetermined. Germline values: CDR1 GTSNPN, CDR2 SVGIG (reference sequence). V was cut by 2 bases and J by 13 bases, with 26 bases left in between. The CDR3 loop spans 15 amino acids. DNA for the CDR3: TGTGCCTGGAGTAGGAATTGGAGGAGGAACACTGACGATTTCTTT. This translates into CAWSRNWRRNTDDFF.

This clone was detected ten times or more. The CDR3 region is CATVERTGGTEAFF. The CDR3 DNA sequence: TGTGCCACGGTCGAAAGGACAGGGGGCACTGAAGCTTTCTTT. The V gene is TRBV11-1, the J gene TRBJ1-1, with 10 bases fitting TRBD1. The germline V gene has CDR1 SGHAT and CDR2 FQDESV (reference sequence). Unmatched junction bases numbered 9, after V lost 10 bases and J lost 4 bases. The CDR3 extends over 14 amino acids.

Only one count was recorded for this clone. The chain uses TRBV3-1 and TRBJ2-7, with unresolved D. Germline V lookup: CDR1 LGHDT, CDR2 YNNKEL (reference sequence). The CDR3 extends over 13 amino acids. V lost 1 base and J 6 bases, leaving 10 bases between the germline ends. The CDR3 region has the DNA TGTGCCAGCAGCCAAGGGAGATTGTTCGAGCAGTACTTC. Its translation is CASSQGRLFEQYF.

This clone was counted many times. The CDR3 DNA sequence: TGCAGTGCTAGAGATCTGGCGGCTAGCTCCTACAATGAGCAGTTCTTC. Its protein is CSARDLAASSYNEQFF. V usage is TRBV20-1 and J usage is TRBJ2-1; no clear D gene. The germline gives CDR1 DFQATT, CDR2 SNEGSKA (reference sequence). V lost 0 bases to trimming and J lost 0 bases, with 12 bases between them. The CDR3 is 16 amino acids.

This clone was observed many times. The CDR3 loop reads CASSSGGGPSTDTQYF. The CDR3 nucleotides are TGTGCCAGCAGCAGTGGGGGGGGACCTAGCACAGATACGCAGTATTTT. This chain uses TRBV3-1 with TRBJ2-3; TRBD2 agrees at 7 bases. V lost 5 bases, J lost 0 bases, and 8 bases stayed unmatched. The CDR3 runs 16 residues. Per germline, CDR1 LGHDT and CDR2 YNNKEL (reference sequence).

This clone was seen repeatedly, ten times or more. The rearrangement joins TRBV28 to TRBJ1-2; TRBD1 might be the D (5 bases). Per germline, CDR1 MDHEN and CDR2 SYDVKM. The length of the CDR3 is 13 residues. Trimming took off 4 bases at V and 3 bases at J, with 9 bases between the two ends. The CDR3 is CASSWGRDYGYTF. Here the CDR3 DNA reads TGTGCCAGCAGTTGGGGGAGGGACTATGGCTACACCTTC.

This clone was seen at least ten times. The V gene is TRBV6-1, the J gene TRBJ2-7; TRBD2 agrees at 10 bases. Per the germline V gene, CDR1 is MNHNS and CDR2 is SASEGT. The ends lost 6 bases at V and 2 bases at J; junction bases unmatched: 7. The CDR3 extends over 15 amino acids. The DNA of the CDR3 is TGTGCCAGCAGCGCAGCGGGGGGGCGACCCTACGAGCAGTACTTC. This encodes CASSAAGGRPYEQYF.

This clone was seen many times. The chain joins TRBV4-1 to TRBJ2-1; the match to TRBD1 covers 7 bases. In germline, CDR1 is MGHRA, CDR2 YSYEKL. Trimming removed 0 bases from V and 0 bases from J; junction bases left unmatched: 8. This CDR3 region has 18 residues. The CDR3 sequence is CASSQDPRTGSSYNEQFF. The DNA of the CDR3 is TGCGCCAGCAGCCAAGATCCTCGGACAGGAAGCTCCTACAATGAGCAGTTCTTC.

The table lists this clone with many counts. This chain uses TRBV11-3 with TRBJ1-2; 8 bases fit TRBD1. Germline V lookup: CDR1 SGHNT, CDR2 YENEEA. Trimming took 4 bases from V and 4 from J; bases not matched to a gene: 8. This CDR3 spans 15 amino acids. The CDR3 coding sequence is TGTGCCAGCAGCTCAGGAGACAGGGGTGGCTATGGCTACACCTTC. Translating it yields CASSSGDRGGYGYTF. Using reference TRBV11-3 and TRBJ1-2 for the parts outside the CDR3, the full variable domain is EAGVVQSPRYKIIEKKQPVAFWCNPISGHNTLYWYLQNLGQGPELLIRYENEEAVDDSQLPKDRFSAERLKGVDSTLKIQPAELGDSAVYLCASSSGDRGGYGYTFGSGTRLTVV.

About this clone itself: Germline and junction disagree at one end, which may indicate a read error. This sequence joins TRBV6-1 and TRBJ2-1, with unresolved D. Germline V gives CDR1 MNHNS, CDR2 SASEGT. The CDR3 contains 11 residues. The CDR3 DNA sequence: TGTGCCAGCAGAAACCCCAATGAGCTGTTATTC. Its protein product is CASRNPNELLF.

This clone was detected many times. The V call is TRBV24-1, the J call TRBJ1-2; D is uncertain. The CDR3 length is 13 residues. Germline V gives CDR1 KGHDR, CDR2 SFDVKD. Trimming stripped 4 bases from V and 0 bases from J, with 5 bases between. The CDR3 coding sequence is TGTGCCACCAGTGACCCCTCTAACTATGGCTACACCTTC. Protein: CATSDPSNYGYTF.

This chain connects TRBV5-1 to TRBJ1-2, with TRBD1 as a possible D gene (5 bases). The germline V and J ends were trimmed by 4 bases and 8 bases, with 21 bases remaining between them. The CDR3 consists of 15 residues. Per the germline V gene, CDR1 is SGHRS and CDR2 is YFSETQ. The DNA for the CDR3 is TGCGCCAGCAGCGCTTACGGGACGCCAAAGGAGGGCTACACCTTC. Its protein product is CASSAYGTPKEGYTF.

This clone was seen many times. This chain uses TRBV6-5 with TRBJ1-2; D not resolved. The V end was cut by 0 bases, the J end by 0 bases, with 11 bases between. Germline V gene data show CDR1 as MNHEY and CDR2 as SVGAGI. The CDR3 consists of 16 residues. The CDR3 DNA follows: TGTGCCAGCAGTTACTCGGTCGGCATATCTAACTATGGCTACACCTTC. Protein: CASSYSVGISNYGYTF.

This clone was observed at least ten times. The rearrangement joins TRBV20-1 to TRBJ2-5; TRBD2 matches 14 bases. Germline V gene data show CDR1 as DFQATT and CDR2 as SNEGSKA (reference sequence). This CDR3 has 15 residues. V lost 5 bases to trimming and J lost 5 bases; unmatched junction nucleotides: 7. CDR3 region: CSAGTSGSLGETQYF. The CDR3 DNA reads as TGCAGTGCTGGGACTAGCGGGAGTTTGGGTGAGACCCAGTACTTC.

This clone came up many times. This chain joins TRBV7-9 and TRBJ2-3; D is ambiguous. V was trimmed by 7 bases and J by 3 bases, leaving 14 bases between them. The CDR3 contains 14 residues. Per germline, CDR1 SEHNR and CDR2 FQNEAQ (reference sequence). The CDR3 DNA follows: TGTGCCAGCACCCCGCCACTTAGTACAGATACGCAGTATTTT. Its translation: CASTPPLSTDTQYF.

To note about this clone: One end of the junction is discordant with germline, which a read error may explain. The rearrangement joins TRBV5-1 to TRBJ2-5, with D tentatively TRBD2 (7 bases). Germline V gene data show CDR1 as SGHRS and CDR2 as YFSETQ. The CDR3 is 16 amino acids. CDR3 sequence reads: CASSLVTRGGAESQYF. In DNA form, the CDR3 reads TGCGCCAGCAGCTTGGTAACTAGAGGGGGGGCCGAGAGCCAGTACTTC.